The text below deals with one T cell receptor beta chain. Its matching antigen is unknown. The data were taken from a study of T-cell memory formation after mild COVID-19. Across the study: TCR clusters largely stayed donor specific. Study-wide results and caveats: The appearance of some responding clones in pre-infection memory suggested that cross-reactive memory joined. Clones that got smaller from day 15 to 85 had even CD4/CD8, while clones growing later tipped toward CD4+.

Germline assignment: CDR1 LNHDA and CDR2 SQIVND (reference sequence). CDR3 size: 13 residues. The germline V and J ends were trimmed by 4 bases and 4 bases, with 10 bases remaining between them. Each CDR3 protein is one row after TCRdb ran MiXCR on the 5' RACE reads. Of 500,000 to 650,000 distinct CDR3 sequences listed, less than 25% were seen once; the top ten hold about 8.4%. Sequencing was carried out using PBMCs or a T cell subset sorted from them (not recorded which). This TCR came from an adult woman who had mild COVID-19 (a few samples of this study predate the infection). Cell type and time point are not known. The rearrangement uses TRBV19 and TRBJ2-5; possibly TRBD2 for D (5 bases). The CDR3: CASSNRGRETQYF. The DNA for the CDR3 is TGTGCCAGTAGTAACCGGGGTCGAGAGACCCAGTACTTC.